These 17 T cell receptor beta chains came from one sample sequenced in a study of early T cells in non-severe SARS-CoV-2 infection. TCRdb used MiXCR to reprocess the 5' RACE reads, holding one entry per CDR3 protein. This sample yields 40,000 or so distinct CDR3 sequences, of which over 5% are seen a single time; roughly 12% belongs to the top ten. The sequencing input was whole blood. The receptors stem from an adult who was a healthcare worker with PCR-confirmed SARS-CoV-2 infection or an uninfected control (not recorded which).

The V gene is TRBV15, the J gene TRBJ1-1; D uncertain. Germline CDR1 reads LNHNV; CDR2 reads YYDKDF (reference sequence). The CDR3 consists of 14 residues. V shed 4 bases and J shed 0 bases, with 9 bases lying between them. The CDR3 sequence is CATSKERVNTEAFF. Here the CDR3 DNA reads TGTGCCACCAGCAAAGAAAGGGTGAACACTGAAGCTTTCTTT.

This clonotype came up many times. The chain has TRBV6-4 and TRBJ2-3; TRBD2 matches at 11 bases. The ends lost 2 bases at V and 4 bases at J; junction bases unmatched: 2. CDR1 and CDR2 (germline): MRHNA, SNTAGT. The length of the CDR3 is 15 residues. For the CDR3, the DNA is TGTGCCAGCAGTGACATAGCGGGGGGGCCAGATACGCAGTATTTT. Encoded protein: CASSDIAGGPDTQYF.

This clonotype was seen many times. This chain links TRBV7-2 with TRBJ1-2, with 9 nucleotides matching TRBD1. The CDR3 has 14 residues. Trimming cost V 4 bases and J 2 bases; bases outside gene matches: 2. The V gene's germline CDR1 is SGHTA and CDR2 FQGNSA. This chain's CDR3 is CASSYDRGNYGYTF. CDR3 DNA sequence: TGTGCCAGCAGCTATGACAGGGGGAACTATGGCTACACCTTC.

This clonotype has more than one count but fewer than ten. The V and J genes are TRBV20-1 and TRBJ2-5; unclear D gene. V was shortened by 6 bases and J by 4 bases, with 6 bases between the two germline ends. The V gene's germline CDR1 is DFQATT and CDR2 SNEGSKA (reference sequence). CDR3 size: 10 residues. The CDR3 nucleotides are TGCAGTGCCCTTTTAGAGACCCAGTACTTC. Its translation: CSALLETQYF.

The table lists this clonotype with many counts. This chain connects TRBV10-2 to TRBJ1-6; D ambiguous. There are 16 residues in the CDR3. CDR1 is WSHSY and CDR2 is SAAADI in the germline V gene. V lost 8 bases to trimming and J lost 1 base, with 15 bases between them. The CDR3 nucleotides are TGCGCCAGCCATCCGGGTGTAGGTTCCTATAATTCACCCCTCCACTTT. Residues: CASHPGVGSYNSPLHF.

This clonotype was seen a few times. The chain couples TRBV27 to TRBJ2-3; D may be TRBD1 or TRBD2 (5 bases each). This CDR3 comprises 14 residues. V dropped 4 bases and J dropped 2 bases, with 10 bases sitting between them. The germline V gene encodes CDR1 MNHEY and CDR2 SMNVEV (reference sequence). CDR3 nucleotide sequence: TGTGCCAGCAGTTACCGGGACCACACAGATACGCAGTATTTT. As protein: CASSYRDHTDTQYF.

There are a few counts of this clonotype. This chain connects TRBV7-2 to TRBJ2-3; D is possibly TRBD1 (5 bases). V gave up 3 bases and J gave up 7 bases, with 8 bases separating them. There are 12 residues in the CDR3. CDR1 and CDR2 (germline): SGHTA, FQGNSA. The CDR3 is CASSFQGNTQYF. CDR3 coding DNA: TGTGCCAGCAGCTTCCAGGGAAATACGCAGTATTTT.

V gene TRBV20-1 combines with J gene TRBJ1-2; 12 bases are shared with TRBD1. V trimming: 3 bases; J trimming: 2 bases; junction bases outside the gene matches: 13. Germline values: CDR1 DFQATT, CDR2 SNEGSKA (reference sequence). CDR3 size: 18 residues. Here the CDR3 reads CSARPPQGQGATNYGYTF. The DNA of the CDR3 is TGCAGTGCTAGGCCCCCGCAGGGACAGGGGGCCACAAACTATGGCTACACCTTC.

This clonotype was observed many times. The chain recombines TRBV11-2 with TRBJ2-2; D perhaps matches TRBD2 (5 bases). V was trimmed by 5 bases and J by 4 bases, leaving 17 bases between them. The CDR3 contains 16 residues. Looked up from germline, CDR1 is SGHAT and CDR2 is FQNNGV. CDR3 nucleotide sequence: TGTGCCAGCAGCCCCGGTCGGGGTCGGGGCACCGGGGAGCTGTTTTTT. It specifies CASSPGRGRGTGELFF.

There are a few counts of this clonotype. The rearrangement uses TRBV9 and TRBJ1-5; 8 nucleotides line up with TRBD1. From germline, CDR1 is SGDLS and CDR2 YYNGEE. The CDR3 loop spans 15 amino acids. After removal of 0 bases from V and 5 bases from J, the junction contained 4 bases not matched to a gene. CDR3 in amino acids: CASSVGLTGDQPQHF. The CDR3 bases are TGTGCCAGCAGCGTAGGGTTGACAGGGGATCAGCCCCAGCATTTT.

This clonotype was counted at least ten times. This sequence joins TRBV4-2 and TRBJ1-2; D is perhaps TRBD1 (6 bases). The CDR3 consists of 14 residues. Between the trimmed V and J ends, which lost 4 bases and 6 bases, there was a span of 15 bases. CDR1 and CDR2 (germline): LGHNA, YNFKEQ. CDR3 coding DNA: TGTGCCAGCAGCCGCAAACTGAGGGGGGATGGCTACACCTTC. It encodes CASSRKLRGDGYTF.

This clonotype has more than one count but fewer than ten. CDR3 protein: CASSRDVQGPQHF. In DNA, the CDR3 is TGTGCCAGCAGTAGGGACGTCCAAGGGCCCCAGCATTTT. The rearrangement uses TRBV6-1 and TRBJ1-5; TRBD1 might be the D (5 bases). Trimming stripped 5 bases from V and 9 bases from J, with 14 bases between. In germline, CDR1 is MNHNS, CDR2 SASEGT. This CDR3 is built from 13 residues.

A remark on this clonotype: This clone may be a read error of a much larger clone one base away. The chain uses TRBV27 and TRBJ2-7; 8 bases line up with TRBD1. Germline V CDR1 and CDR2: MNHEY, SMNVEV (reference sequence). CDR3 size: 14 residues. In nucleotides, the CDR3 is TGTGCCAGCAGTCCAAGGACAGGGCCCTACGGGCAGTACTTC. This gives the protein CASSPRTGPYGQYF.

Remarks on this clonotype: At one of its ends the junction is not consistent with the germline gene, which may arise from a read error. CDR3 DNA: TGTGTCAGCAGCTTGGAGCGGGGCGTGCAGTACTTC. Translation: CVSSLERGVQYF. The V call is TRBV5-4, the J call TRBJ2-7; 7 nucleotides align to TRBD2. The CDR3 sequence is 12 residues long. CDR1 is SGHNT and CDR2 is YYREEE in the germline V gene (reference sequence). The full variable domain, completed using reference TRBV5-4 and TRBJ2-7, is ETGVTQSPTHLIKTRGQQVTLRCSSQSGHNTVSWYQQALGQGPQFIFQYYREEENGRGNFPPRFSGLQFPNYSSELNVNALELDDSALYLCVSSLERGVQYFGPGTRLTVT.

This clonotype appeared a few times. CDR3 nucleotides: TGTGCCAGCAGCCCATCGCCGGGGAGGGGTGCCACCGGGGAGCTGTTTTTT. Encoded protein: CASSPSPGRGATGELFF. The chain is built from TRBV9 and TRBJ2-2; 7 nucleotides match TRBD2. Trimming took 4 bases from V and 4 from J; bases not matched to a gene: 13. The germline V gene has CDR1 SGDLS and CDR2 YYNGEE. This CDR3 comprises 17 residues.

CDR3 in amino acids: CASSRQGTTGELFF. In nucleotides, the CDR3 is TGTGCCAGCAGCCGACAGGGAACCACCGGGGAGCTGTTTTTT. V gene TRBV3-1 combines with J gene TRBJ2-2; the match to TRBD1 covers 7 bases. The germline V gene encodes CDR1 LGHDT and CDR2 YNNKEL (reference sequence). V dropped 4 bases and J dropped 4; count of bases not matched to a gene: 3. CDR3 length: 14 residues.

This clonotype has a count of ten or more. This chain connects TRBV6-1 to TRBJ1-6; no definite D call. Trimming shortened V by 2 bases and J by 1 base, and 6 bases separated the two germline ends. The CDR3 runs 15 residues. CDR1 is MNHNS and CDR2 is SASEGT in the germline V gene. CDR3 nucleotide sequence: TGTGCCAGCAGTGAACTGGGGTCCTATAATTCACCCCTCCACTTT. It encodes CASSELGSYNSPLHF.